This entry concerns a single TCR beta chain. This sample was taken from a study of blood T cell repertoires in COVID-19. The CDR3 contains 13 residues. Looked up from germline, CDR1 is SGHTA and CDR2 is FQGNSA. Trimming cost V 5 bases and J 6 bases; bases outside gene matches: 7. Sequenced by immunoSEQ multiplex PCR; TCRdb stores in-frame clones only, minus some. The sample yields approximately 100,000 clones, more than 70% seen once. The specimen sequenced was peripheral blood. This chain joins TRBV7-2 and TRBJ2-7; 7 positions match TRBD1. The clonotype was recovered from a man between 65 and 80 years old with acute or convalescent COVID-19. The CDR3, as DNA: TGTGCCAGCAGCGCGACAGGGTATGGCGAGCAGTACTTC. Protein: CASSATGYGEQYF.